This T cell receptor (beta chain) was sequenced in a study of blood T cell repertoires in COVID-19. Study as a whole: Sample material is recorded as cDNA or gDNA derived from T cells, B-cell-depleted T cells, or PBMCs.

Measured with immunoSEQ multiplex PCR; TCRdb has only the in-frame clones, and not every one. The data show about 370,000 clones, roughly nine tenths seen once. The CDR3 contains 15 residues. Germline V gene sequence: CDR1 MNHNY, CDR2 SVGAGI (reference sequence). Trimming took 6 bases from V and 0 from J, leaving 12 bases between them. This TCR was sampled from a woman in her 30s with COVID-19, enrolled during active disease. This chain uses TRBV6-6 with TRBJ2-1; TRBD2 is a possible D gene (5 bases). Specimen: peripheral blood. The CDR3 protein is CASSKRSRSYNEQFF. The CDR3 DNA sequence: TGTGCCAGCAGCAAGCGGAGCCGCTCCTACAATGAGCAGTTCTTC.